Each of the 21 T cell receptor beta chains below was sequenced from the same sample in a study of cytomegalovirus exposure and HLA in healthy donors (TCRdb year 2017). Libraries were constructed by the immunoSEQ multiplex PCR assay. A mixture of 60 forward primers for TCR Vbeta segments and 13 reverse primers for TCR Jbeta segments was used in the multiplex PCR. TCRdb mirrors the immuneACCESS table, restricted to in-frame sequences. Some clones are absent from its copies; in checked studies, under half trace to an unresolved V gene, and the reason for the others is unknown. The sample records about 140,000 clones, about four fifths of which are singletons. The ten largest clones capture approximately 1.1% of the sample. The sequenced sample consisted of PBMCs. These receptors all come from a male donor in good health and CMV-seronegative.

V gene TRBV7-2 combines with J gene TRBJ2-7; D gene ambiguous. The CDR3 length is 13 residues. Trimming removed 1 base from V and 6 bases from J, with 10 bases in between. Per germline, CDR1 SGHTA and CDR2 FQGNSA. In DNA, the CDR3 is TGTGCCAGCAGCTTAGTGCGCACCGGCGAGCAGTACTTC. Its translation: CASSLVRTGEQYF.

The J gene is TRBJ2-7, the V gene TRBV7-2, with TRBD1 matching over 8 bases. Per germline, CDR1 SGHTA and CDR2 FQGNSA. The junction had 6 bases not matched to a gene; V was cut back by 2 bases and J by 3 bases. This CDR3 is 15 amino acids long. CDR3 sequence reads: CASSLLTGADYEQYF. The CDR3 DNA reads TGTGCCAGCAGCTTATTGACAGGGGCCGACTACGAGCAGTACTTC. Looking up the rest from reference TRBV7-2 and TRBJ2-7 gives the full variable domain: GAGVSQSPSNKVTEKGKDVELRCDPISGHTALYWYRQSLGQGLEFLIYFQGNSAPDKSGLPSDRFSAERTGGSVSTLTIQRTQQEDSAVYLCASSLLTGADYEQYFGPGTRLTVT.

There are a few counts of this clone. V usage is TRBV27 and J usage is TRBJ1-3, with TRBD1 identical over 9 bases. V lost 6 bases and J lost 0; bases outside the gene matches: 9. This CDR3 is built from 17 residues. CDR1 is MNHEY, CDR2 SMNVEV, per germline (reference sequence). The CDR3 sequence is CASRLTGGRSSGNTIYF. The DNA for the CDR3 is TGTGCCAGCAGATTGACAGGGGGTCGGAGCTCTGGAAACACCATATATTTT.

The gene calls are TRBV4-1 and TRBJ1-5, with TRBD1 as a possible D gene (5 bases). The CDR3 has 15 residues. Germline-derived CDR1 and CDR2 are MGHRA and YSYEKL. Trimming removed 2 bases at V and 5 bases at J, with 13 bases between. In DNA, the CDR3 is TGCGCCAGCAGCCAACGCCAGGGAGGGGATCAGCCCCAGCATTTT. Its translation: CASSQRQGGDQPQHF.

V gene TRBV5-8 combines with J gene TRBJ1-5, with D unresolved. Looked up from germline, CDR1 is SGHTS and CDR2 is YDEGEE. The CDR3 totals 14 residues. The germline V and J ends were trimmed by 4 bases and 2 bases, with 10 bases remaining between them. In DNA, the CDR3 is TGTGCCAGCAGCCTAGGAGGCGGCAATCAGCCCCAGCATTTT. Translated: CASSLGGGNQPQHF. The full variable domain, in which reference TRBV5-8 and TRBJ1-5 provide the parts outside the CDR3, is EAGVTQSPTHLIKTRGQQATLRCSPISGHTSVYWYQQALGLGLQFLLWYDEGEERNRGNFPPRFSGRQFPNYSSELNVNALELEDSALYLCASSLGGGNQPQHFGDGTRLSIL.

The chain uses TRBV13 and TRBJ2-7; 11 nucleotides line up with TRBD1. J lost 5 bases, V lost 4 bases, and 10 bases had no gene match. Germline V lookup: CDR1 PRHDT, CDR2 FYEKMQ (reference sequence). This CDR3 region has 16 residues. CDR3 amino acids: CASSSPGQGGEHEQYF. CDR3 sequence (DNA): TGTGCCAGCAGCTCGCCGGGACAGGGGGGAGAACACGAGCAGTACTTC.

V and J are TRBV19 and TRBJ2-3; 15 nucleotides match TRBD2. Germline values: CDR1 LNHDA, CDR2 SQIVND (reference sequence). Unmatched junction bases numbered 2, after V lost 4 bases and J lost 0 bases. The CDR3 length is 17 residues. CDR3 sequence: CASSTGTSGGSTDTQYF. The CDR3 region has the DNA TGTGCCAGTAGTACCGGGACTAGCGGGGGGAGCACAGATACGCAGTATTTT.

DNA of the CDR3: TGTGCCATCAGCCCCGGGGGGGGGAAAGTGACTGAAGCTTTCTTT. It codes for CAISPGGGKVTEAFF. The chain employs TRBV10-3 and TRBJ1-1; weak D call: TRBD1 (5 bases). V was pared by 6 bases and J by 5 bases, with 19 bases between. Germline lookup yields CDR1 ENHRY and CDR2 SYGVKD. This CDR3 region has 15 residues.

The CDR3 region is CASRTTGVYEQYF. The CDR3 DNA reads TGTGCCAGCAGGACTACCGGGGTATACGAGCAGTACTTC. The V call is TRBV6-5, the J call TRBJ2-7, with a possible D match to TRBD2 (5 bases). V lost 6 bases, J lost 4 bases, and 13 bases lay in between. CDR1 MNHEY and CDR2 SVGAGI come from the germline V gene. This CDR3 has 13 amino acids.

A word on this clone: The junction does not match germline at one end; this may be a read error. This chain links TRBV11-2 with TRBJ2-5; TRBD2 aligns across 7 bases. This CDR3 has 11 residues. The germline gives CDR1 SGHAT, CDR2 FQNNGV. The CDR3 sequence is CASSFGTNLHF. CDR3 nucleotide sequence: TGTGCCAGCAGCTTCGGGACTAACCTACACTTC.

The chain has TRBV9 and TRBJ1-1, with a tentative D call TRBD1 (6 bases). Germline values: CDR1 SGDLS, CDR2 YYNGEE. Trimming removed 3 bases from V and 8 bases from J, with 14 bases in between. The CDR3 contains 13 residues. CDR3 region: CASSAGGQFEAFF. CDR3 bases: TGTGCCAGCAGCGCCGGAGGACAGTTCGAAGCTTTCTTT.

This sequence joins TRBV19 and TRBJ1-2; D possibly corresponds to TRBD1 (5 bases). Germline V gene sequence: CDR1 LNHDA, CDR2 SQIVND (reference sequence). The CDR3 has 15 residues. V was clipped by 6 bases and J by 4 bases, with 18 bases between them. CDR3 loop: CASRLDQGSIYGYTF. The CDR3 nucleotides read TGTGCCAGTAGACTGGACCAGGGCAGCATCTATGGCTACACCTTC. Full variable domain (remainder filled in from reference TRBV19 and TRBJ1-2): DGGITQSPKYLFRKEGQNVTLSCEQNLNHDAMYWYRQDPGQGLRLIYYSQIVNDFQKGDIAEGYSVSREKKESFPLTVTSAQKNPTAFYLCASRLDQGSIYGYTFGSGTRLTVV.

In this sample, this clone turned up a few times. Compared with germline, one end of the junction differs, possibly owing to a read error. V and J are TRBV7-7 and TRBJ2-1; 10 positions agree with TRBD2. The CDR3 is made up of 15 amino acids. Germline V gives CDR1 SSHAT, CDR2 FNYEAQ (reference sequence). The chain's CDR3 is CASSDLAGAHNEQFF. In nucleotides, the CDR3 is TGTGCTAGCAGCGACCTAGCGGGGGCACACAATGAGCAGTTCTTC.

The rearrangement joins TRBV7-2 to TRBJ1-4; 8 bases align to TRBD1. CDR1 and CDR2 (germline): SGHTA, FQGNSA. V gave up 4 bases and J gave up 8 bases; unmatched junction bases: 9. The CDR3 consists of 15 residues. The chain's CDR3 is CASSWGQEGREKLFF. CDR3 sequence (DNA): TGTGCCAGCAGCTGGGGACAGGAGGGGCGGGAAAAACTGTTTTTT.

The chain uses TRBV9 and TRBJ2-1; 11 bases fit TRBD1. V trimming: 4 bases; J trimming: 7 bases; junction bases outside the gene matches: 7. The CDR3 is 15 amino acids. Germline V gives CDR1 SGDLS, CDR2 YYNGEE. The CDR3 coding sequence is TGTGCCAGCAGCTCATCCGGGACAGGGGGGAATGAGCAGTTCTTC. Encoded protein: CASSSSGTGGNEQFF.

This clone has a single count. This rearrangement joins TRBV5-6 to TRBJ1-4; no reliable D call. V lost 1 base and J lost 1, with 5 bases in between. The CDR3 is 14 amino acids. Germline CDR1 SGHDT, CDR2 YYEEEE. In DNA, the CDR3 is TGTGCCAGCAGCTTGTCCGGAACTAATGAAAAACTGTTTTTT. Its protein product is CASSLSGTNEKLFF. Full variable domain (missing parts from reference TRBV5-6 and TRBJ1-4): DAGVTQSPTHLIKTRGQQVTLRCSPKSGHDTVSWYQQALGQGPQFIFQYYEEEERQRGNFPDRFSGHQFPNYSSELNVNALLLGDSALYLCASSLSGTNEKLFFGSGTQLSVL.

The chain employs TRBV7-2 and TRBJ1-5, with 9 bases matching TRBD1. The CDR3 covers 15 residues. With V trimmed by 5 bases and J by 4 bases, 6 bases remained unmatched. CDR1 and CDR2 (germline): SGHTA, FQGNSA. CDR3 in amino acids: CASSARTGVNQPQHF. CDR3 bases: TGTGCCAGCAGCGCCCGGACAGGGGTGAATCAGCCCCAGCATTTT.

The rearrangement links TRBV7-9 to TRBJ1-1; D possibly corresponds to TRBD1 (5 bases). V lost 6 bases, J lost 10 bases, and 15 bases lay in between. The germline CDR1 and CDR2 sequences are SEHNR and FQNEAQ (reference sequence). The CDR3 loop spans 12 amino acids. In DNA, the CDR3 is TGTGCCAGCAGTCCCGGACAATCCACAGCTTTCTTT. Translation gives CASSPGQSTAFF.

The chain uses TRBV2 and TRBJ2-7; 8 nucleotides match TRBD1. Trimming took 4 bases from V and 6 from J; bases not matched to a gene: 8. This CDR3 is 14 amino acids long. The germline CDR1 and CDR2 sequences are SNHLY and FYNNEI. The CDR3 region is CASSVRGQLGEQYF. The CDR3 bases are TGTGCCAGCAGTGTCAGGGGGCAGTTGGGCGAGCAGTACTTC.

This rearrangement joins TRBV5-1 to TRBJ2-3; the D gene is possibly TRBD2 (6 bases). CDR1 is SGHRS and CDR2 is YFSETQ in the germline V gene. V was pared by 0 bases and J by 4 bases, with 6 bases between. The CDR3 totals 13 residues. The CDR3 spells CASSLGGADTQYF. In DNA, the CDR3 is TGCGCCAGCAGCTTGGGCGGGGCAGATACGCAGTATTTT.

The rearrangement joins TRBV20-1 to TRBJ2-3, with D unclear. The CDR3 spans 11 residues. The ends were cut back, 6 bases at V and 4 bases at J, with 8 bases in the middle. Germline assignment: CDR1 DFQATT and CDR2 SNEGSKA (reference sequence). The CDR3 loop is CSAERADTQYF. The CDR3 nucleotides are TGCAGTGCCGAGCGAGCAGATACGCAGTATTTT.